The source of this TCR beta chain is a study of T cells in Graves' hyperthyroidism and ophthalmopathy. This CDR3 comprises 15 residues. Trimming removed 5 bases from V and 0 bases from J, with 13 bases in between. The germline V gene encodes CDR1 SGHTA and CDR2 FQGTGA. Those patients with uncontrolled infection, other autoimmune disease, pregnancy or lactation were excluded. At least ten counts were recorded for this clonotype. TCR beta CDR3 region amplification was performed from RNA transcripts. During a first-round RT-PCR of the TCR CDR3, the HTBI primer set was used. TCRdb re-called the multiplex PCR reads through MiXCR, storing one row per CDR3 protein. The table includes about 620,000 distinct CDR3 sequences, 15% to 20% detected once.

The rearrangement joins TRBV7-3 to TRBJ1-1, with D tentatively TRBD1 (5 bases). The source is a woman aged 30 to 39 with Graves' hyperthyroidism. The sequenced material came from blood. The CDR3 loop reads CASSLNAGLNTEAFF. The DNA of the CDR3 is TGTGCCAGCAGCCTCAACGCAGGGCTGAACACTGAAGCTTTCTTT.